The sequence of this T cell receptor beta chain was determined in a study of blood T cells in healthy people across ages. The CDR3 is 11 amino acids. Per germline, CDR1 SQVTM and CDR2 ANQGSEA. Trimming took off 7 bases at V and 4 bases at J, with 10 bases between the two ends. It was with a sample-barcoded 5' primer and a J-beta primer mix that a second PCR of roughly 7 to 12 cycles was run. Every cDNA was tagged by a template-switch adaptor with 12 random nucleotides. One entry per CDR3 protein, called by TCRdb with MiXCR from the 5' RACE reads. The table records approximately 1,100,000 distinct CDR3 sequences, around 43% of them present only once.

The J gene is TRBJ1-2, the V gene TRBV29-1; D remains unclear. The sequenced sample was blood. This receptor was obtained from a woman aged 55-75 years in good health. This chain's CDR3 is CSGVGAYGYTF. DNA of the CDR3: TGCAGCGGTGTTGGTGCCTATGGCTACACCTTC.